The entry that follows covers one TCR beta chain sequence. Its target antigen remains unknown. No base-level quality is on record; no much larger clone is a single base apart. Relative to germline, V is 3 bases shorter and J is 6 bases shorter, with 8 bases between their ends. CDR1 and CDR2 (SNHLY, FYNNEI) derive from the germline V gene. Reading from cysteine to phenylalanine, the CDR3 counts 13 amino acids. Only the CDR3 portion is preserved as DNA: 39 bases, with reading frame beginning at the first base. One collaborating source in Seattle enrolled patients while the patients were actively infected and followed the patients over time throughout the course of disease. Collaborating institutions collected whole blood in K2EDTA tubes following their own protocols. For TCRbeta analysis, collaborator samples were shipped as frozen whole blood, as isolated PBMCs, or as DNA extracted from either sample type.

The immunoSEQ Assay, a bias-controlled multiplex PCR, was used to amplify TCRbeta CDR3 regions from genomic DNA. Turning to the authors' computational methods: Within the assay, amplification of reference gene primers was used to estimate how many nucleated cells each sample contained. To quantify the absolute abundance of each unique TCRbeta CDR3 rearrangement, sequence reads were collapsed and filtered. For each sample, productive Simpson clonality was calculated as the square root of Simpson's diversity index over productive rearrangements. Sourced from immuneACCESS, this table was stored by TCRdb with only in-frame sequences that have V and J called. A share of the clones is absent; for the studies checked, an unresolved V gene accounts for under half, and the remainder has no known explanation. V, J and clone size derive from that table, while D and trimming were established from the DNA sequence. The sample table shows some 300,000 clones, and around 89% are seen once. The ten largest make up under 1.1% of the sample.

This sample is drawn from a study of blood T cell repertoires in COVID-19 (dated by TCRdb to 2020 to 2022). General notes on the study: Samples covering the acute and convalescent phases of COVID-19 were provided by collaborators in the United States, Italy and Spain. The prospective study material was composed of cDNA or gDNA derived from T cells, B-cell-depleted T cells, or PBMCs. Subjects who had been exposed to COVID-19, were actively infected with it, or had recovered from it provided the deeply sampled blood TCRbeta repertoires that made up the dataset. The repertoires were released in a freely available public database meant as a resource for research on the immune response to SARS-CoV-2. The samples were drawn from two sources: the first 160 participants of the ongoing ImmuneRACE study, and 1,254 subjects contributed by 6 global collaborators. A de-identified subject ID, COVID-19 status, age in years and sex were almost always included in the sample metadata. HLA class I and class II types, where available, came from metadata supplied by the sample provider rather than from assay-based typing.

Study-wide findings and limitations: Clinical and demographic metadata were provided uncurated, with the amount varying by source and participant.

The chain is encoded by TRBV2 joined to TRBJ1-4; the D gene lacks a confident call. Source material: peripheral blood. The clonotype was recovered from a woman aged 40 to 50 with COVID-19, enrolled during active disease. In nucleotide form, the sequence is TGTGCCAGCAGTGAGGTCCCAGATGAAAAACTGTTTTTT. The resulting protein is CASSEVPDEKLFF.